Below are 9 T cell receptor beta chains sequenced from a single sample in a study of cytomegalovirus exposure and HLA in healthy donors. 13 Jbeta primers and 60 Vbeta primers were used for the PCR. The method was immunoSEQ multiplex PCR; TCRdb's version includes in-frame clones alone and lacks a portion of them. The table has 80,000 to 90,000 clones, approximately 79% seen once. Sequenced sample: PBMCs. All receptors derive from a man younger than 45 in good health and CMV-seronegative.

The chain has TRBV6-5 and TRBJ2-5; D is ambiguous. Germline V gene data show CDR1 as MNHEY and CDR2 as SVGAGI. Trimming removed 8 bases at V and 5 bases at J, with 12 bases between. This CDR3 spans 12 amino acids. CDR3 nucleotide sequence: TGTGCCAGCGGTGGATGGGCGGAGACCCAGTACTTC. The encoded protein is CASGGWAETQYF.

The genes are TRBV6-1 and TRBJ1-4, with D uncertain. Deletions cut 1 base from V and 8 bases from J, with 11 bases between. Germline lookup yields CDR1 MNHNS and CDR2 SASEGT. The CDR3 length is 14 residues. The CDR3 coding sequence is TGTGCCAGCAGTGAAGGGACCAGCGGAGAAAAACTGTTTTTT. Residues: CASSEGTSGEKLFF.

This chain uses TRBV7-2 with TRBJ2-7; 8 bases fit TRBD2. The CDR3 has 16 residues. Germline lookup yields CDR1 SGHTA and CDR2 FQGNSA. V lost 0 bases, J lost 0 bases, and 4 bases stayed unmatched. DNA of the CDR3: TGTGCCAGCAGCTTAGCGCGGCGGGGGGACTCCTACGAGCAGTACTTC. Residues: CASSLARRGDSYEQYF. The full variable domain, in which reference TRBV7-2 and TRBJ2-7 provide the parts outside the CDR3, is GAGVSQSPSNKVTEKGKDVELRCDPISGHTALYWYRQSLGQGLEFLIYFQGNSAPDKSGLPSDRFSAERTGGSVSTLTIQRTQQEDSAVYLCASSLARRGDSYEQYFGPGTRLTVT.

As to this clone: A read error is likely, as this CDR3 ends without the conserved phenylalanine or tryptophan. V and J are TRBV14 and TRBJ1-2; 8 bases are a match to TRBD1. The CDR3 has 16 amino acids. The V segment lost 2 bases and the J segment 3 bases; nucleotides outside the gene matches: 8. CDR1 and CDR2 (germline): SGHDN, FVKESK. This CDR3 reads CASSQRTGRNDYGYTV. For the CDR3, the DNA is TGTGCCAGCAGCCAAAGGACAGGGAGAAATGACTATGGCTACACCGTC.

This clone was found once. The chain links TRBV11-3 to TRBJ1-1; D may be TRBD1 (5 bases). CDR3 length: 16 residues. Germline V gene sequence: CDR1 SGHNT, CDR2 YENEEA. Trimming removed 3 bases at V and 0 bases at J, with 14 bases between. For the CDR3, the DNA is TGTGCCAGCAGCTTGGGTTCCAGGGTCATGAACACTGAAGCTTTCTTT. It yields the protein CASSLGSRVMNTEAFF.

The gene calls are TRBV4-1 and TRBJ1-6; D ambiguous. The CDR3 is 16 amino acids. V gave up 2 bases and J gave up 6 bases, with 14 bases separating them. Germline lookup yields CDR1 MGHRA and CDR2 YSYEKL. DNA for the CDR3: TGCGCCAGCAGCCAATTAGGGCTCGAGGGTAATTCACCCCTCCACTTT. As protein: CASSQLGLEGNSPLHF.

This clone was seen a few times. The chain couples TRBV18 to TRBJ1-2, with 8 bases aligning to TRBD1. The CDR3 runs 13 residues. Looked up from germline, CDR1 is KGHSH and CDR2 is LQKENI. Trimming removed 5 bases from V and 3 bases from J; junction bases left unmatched: 2. In DNA, the CDR3 is TGTGCCAGCTCATTGGACAGGGACTATGGCTACACCTTC. This codes for CASSLDRDYGYTF.

With respect to this clone: Other DNA variants within this sample encode the same CDR3. The chain carries TRBV29-1 and TRBJ1-1, with D unclear. The V end lost 5 bases, the J end lost 1 base, and 5 bases lay between the germline ends. The CDR3 contains 11 residues. The germline CDR1 and CDR2 sequences are SQVTM and ANQGSEA. In DNA, the CDR3 is TGCAGCGTTCGGGAGAACACTGAAGCTTTCTTT. Translating it yields CSVRENTEAFF.

The chain has TRBV11-2 and TRBJ1-2; 12 bases match TRBD1. Per the germline V gene, CDR1 is SGHAT and CDR2 is FQNNGV. The V and J ends lost 5 bases and 2 bases, in that order; junction bases with no gene match: 9. This CDR3 contains 17 residues. This CDR3 reads CASSPAGTGGSNYGYTF. CDR3 nucleotides: TGTGCCAGCAGCCCCGCCGGGACAGGGGGCTCCAACTATGGCTACACCTTC. Combining the CDR3 with reference TRBV11-2 and TRBJ1-2 gives the whole variable domain EAGVAQSPRYKIIEKRQSVAFWCNPISGHATLYWYQQILGQGPKLLIQFQNNGVVDDSQLPKDRFSAERLKGVDSTLKIQPAKLEDSAVYLCASSPAGTGGSNYGYTFGSGTRLTVV.